This T cell receptor (beta chain) derives from a study of cytomegalovirus exposure and HLA in healthy donors (dated 2017 in TCRdb). Regarding the complete study: An earlier analysis of 587 of the donors reported 276 Gb of sequence data and 100 million to 120 million unique TCR beta sequences obtained from some 170 million T cells. Besides the first cohort of under 700 subjects, a separate validation cohort made up of roughly 130 different subjects was used. The study combined high-throughput TCR immunosequencing, statistical association of individual TCRs with disease status, and machine learning to predict cytomegalovirus infection status. Of the roughly 410 genotyped donors, less than 85% were placed in the genetic ancestry cluster associated with self-reported Caucasian donors. The number of typed donors differed by locus: about 620-640 for A, B, C, DRB1 and DQB1; about 520 for DQA1; approximately 600 for DPA1; and around 450 for DPB1. An early release that covered fewer than 750 HLA-typed donors contained around 300 gigabases of sequencing data and roughly 84 million unique TCR sequences. Using immunosequencing, the study profiled T cell repertoires from about 650 subjects and related those repertoires to cytomegalovirus serostatus. Class I and class II HLA loci were covered by the typing at four-digit resolution. In the later analysis, no new phenotypic data were used to find candidate immune exposures; instead, reliance was placed on TCR beta sequences and their occurrence across donors. The study was designed to test whether signatures of past pathogen exposure could be identified by cataloging public T cell receptors. A later genetic analysis took genome-wide SNP genotypes for 398 of the 666 donors and used that subset as a discovery cohort. Five DR-DQ haplotypes were handled as single units for association and clustering because linkage in the cohort was strong. Among 300 to 450 genotyped donors of the cohort, an average of approximately 240,000 unique TCR beta nucleotide sequences were sequenced per donor, around 18% of them non-productive. In a later analysis, previously published TCR beta repertoires from fewer than 750 donors were re-analyzed and high-resolution HLA genotyping was added so that TCR occurrence patterns could be studied. Donor age, sex, ethnicity and CMV serostatus were compiled alongside the repertoire data. In an earlier analysis of a few hundred of the donors, high-throughput TCR beta sequencing was used to judge whether each TCR beta V gene segment behaved as functional or pseudogenic. Every discovery cohort repertoire had been produced on one sequencing platform. Here is what the overall study found, with its caveats: A later analysis found that TCR association rates varied across HLA loci, with DRB1 alleles showing the most associated TCRs and HLA-C alleles the fewest. Three of the identified cytomegalovirus-associated TCR beta chains were confirmed in vitro to be specific for cytomegalovirus antigens. Roughly uniform sequencing depth across donors was assumed in presence/absence analyses, although this assumption may not hold. Because counts were too low, roughly 17 rarely observed V segments, including chromosome 9 orphons, were left out of the earlier analysis of 587 of the donors. A cluster of highly shared sequence variants was judged likely to be a technical artifact of the sequencing pipeline. According to a later analysis, parvovirus B19, influenza, CMV and Epstein-Barr virus appeared linked to several top co-occurrence clusters. The only immune exposure information available for the cohort was CMV serostatus. The authors suggested that the approach could potentially be generalized to other disease states and immunological phenotypes. Correlated functional status among segregating V segments might reflect linkage disequilibrium, but an unknown experimental factor could not be ruled out. Most TCR sequences were observed very rarely across donors, whereas some public TCRs were present in many individuals. In an earlier analysis of 587 of the donors, most TCR beta V segments appeared in productive rearrangements about 87% or about 30% of the time, broadly matching IMGT annotations. The study listed 170 or so TCR beta chains as associated with cytomegalovirus. Most CMV-associated TCR beta chains appeared to be HLA-restricted in a later analysis, and the HLA associations seemed to be driven largely by CMV exposure. In a later genetic analysis, a missense DCLRE1C variant was associated with V-gene and J-gene trimming of TCR beta chains, and the association was replicated in an independent cohort. The cohort was sequenced for TCR beta chains only, and without alpha or paired-chain data the features that could be detected were limited. The 87-base-pair reads could not distinguish some IMGT-functional V segments, including TRBV6-2 and TRBV6-3, so those segments were excluded. A further reported finding was that TCR beta sequences accurately predicted the HLA-A and HLA-B alleles for most subjects in the first cohort. A later genetic analysis reported fewer N-insertions in productive TCRs among donors in an Asian-associated ancestry cluster than the approximately 700-donor mean. In a later analysis, HLA-associated TCR beta chains were found to be more clonally expanded and to have lower generation probabilities than equally common non-associated chains. The classifier was reported to diagnose cytomegalovirus status with high specificity and sensitivity in both the original and validation cohorts. Strong co-occurrence of HLA alleles, especially DR and DQ, made assigning TCR associations to individual alleles difficult. Because HLA typing was missing for some donors at each locus, association tests included only the typed subset. In a later analysis, 15,000 to 20,000 TCR beta sequences were associated with specific HLA alleles at a false discovery rate of 0.05.

The germline V gene (reference sequence) sets CDR1 to SEHNR and CDR2 to FQNEAQ. The CDR3 spans 14 residues, from the cysteine through the phenylalanine. The kept DNA is CDR3 alone, 42 bases in frame from the first base. The V and J ends are trimmed by 1 base and 5 bases, leaving 11 bases between them. The library came from the immunoSEQ multiplex PCR assay. A mixture of 60 forward primers for TCR Vbeta segments and 13 reverse primers for TCR Jbeta segments was used in the multiplex PCR. The CDR3 region of rearranged TCR beta genes was amplified from genomic DNA with a multiplex PCR assay. The amplified TCR beta libraries were sequenced on the Illumina HiSeq System as 87-base-pair reads. The paper's processing steps were these. In a later analysis, tens of millions of unique TCR beta chains were counted across the roughly 670 repertoires, and roughly 11 million of these chains were shared by at least two donors. A nearest-neighbor algorithm error-corrected the raw reads and collapsed the reads into unique sequences, merging closely related sequences to remove PCR and sequencing errors. Alignment of CDR3 sequences to IMGT reference sequences was used to assign V, D and J gene segments. For a sequence to be retained, a match of at least six nucleotides was required to both a V gene segment and a J gene segment. A rearrangement counted as productive if the CDR3 had no stop codons and remained in frame with V and J, and every other rearrangement counted as non-productive. Following IMGT convention, CDR3 was defined as the stretch from the second conserved V-encoded cysteine up to the conserved J-encoded phenylalanine. The earlier analysis of 587 of the donors excluded sequences that lacked an unambiguous match to a single V gene segment. An earlier analysis of approximately 590 of the donors classified V segments as functional when productive rearrangements were above 56.7% and as segregating when the standard deviation between donors was above 5%. A statistical classification framework was built to diagnose cytomegalovirus status from the catalog of TCR beta chain sequences. A later analysis assigned V and J genes by comparing TCR nucleotide sequences with IMGT/GENE-DB human TR gene sequences. Using the TCRdist pipeline, a later analysis assigned CDR3 sequences along with most-parsimonious VDJ recombination scenarios. In a later analysis, each TCR beta chain was defined by its CDR3 amino acid sequence together with its V-gene family, and reads lacking a unique V-gene family were excluded. To address suspected cross-contamination and a sequencing artifact, a later analysis removed 592 highly shared, low-generation-probability nucleotide sequences. A later analysis calculated a clonal expansion index for each public chain from normalized within-repertoire ranks of inferred template counts. Generation probabilities in a later analysis came from a VDJ recombination model fitted to out-of-frame rearrangements, and those results were checked against IGoR. In a later analysis, hypergeometric tests were used to score TCR-TCR, TCR-HLA and TCR-CMV co-occurrence, with a repertoire-size bias correction applied to TCR pairs. False discovery rates were estimated in a later analysis by permuting HLA or CMV assignments 20 times. A later analysis grouped co-occurring TCRs with DBSCAN, adding TCRdist sequence similarity when clustering within HLA-allele-positive subsets. Co-occurrence clustering excluded repertoires with fewer than 30,000 or more than 120,000 public chains, plus five with anomalous nucleotide sharing. TCRdb limited this immuneACCESS table to in-frame rearrangements with V and J called. A share of clones is missing; checked studies link under half to unresolved V genes, and the rest is unexplained. V, J and clone size derive from that table, while D and trimming were established from the DNA sequence. This sample gives 150,000 or so clones in total; 70% to 75% of them show up just once. The ten most abundant clones make up 4.7% of the sample.

Concerning this clone itself: It has no known antigen specificity. Base-call qualities are not available, and no considerably larger clone is one nucleotide away.

The cohort was made up of several hundred healthy bone marrow donors. Cohort members were all nominally healthy when sampled, although unrecorded immune exposures were likely present. The donor was CMV seropositive and belonged to the group of 250 to 350 seropositive cohort members. A peripheral blood sample was collected from each donor, and TCR beta sequencing was performed on peripheral blood mononuclear cells. The Qiagen DNeasy Blood Extraction Kit was used to extract genomic DNA from the blood cell samples. Sequencing was done on a sample of PBMCs. The V and J genes are TRBV7-9 and TRBJ2-5; TRBD2 is possibly the D segment (6 matching bases). The source of this sequence is a man between 18 and 35 years old in good health and CMV-seropositive. Read as DNA, the sequence is TGTGCCAGCAGCTTAGGGGCGGGGTATGAGACCCAGTACTTC. It encodes CASSLGAGYETQYF.